This passage covers 23 T cell receptor beta chains from one sample sequenced in a study of CD8 T cells in ankylosing spondylitis. The study, taken as a whole, reports: Blood from ankylosing spondylitis patients appeared to carry a characteristic roughly 8-variant TCR beta motif.

TCRdb re-called the 5' RACE reads through MiXCR, storing one row per CDR3 protein. The sample records fewer than 750,000 distinct CDR3 sequences, 15% to 20% being singletons. Which antigens these TCRs recognize remains unknown. The material sequenced was blood, either unsorted or a sorted T cell fraction (not recorded which). These receptors originate from a male donor with ankylosing spondylitis.

This clonotype was recorded at least ten times. This chain uses TRBV5-1 with TRBJ1-1; D is undetermined. CDR3 length: 14 amino acids. Trimming left V 3 bases short and J 3 bases short, with 12 bases between. CDR1 and CDR2 from the germline V gene are SGHRS and YFSETQ. The CDR3 DNA reads TGCGCCAGCAGCTCCAACGCTGCAGACACTGAAGCTTTCTTT. Protein product: CASSSNAADTEAFF.

The chain employs TRBV9 and TRBJ2-3; perhaps TRBD1 as D (6 bases). CDR1 and CDR2 (germline): SGDLS, YYNGEE. Trimming shortened V by 3 bases and J by 0 bases, and 14 bases separated the two germline ends. The CDR3 loop spans 16 amino acids. The CDR3 is CASSALQGRSTDTQYF. The DNA of the CDR3 is TGTGCCAGCAGCGCGTTACAGGGACGGAGCACAGATACGCAGTATTTT. Drawing the rest from reference TRBV9 and TRBJ2-3, the complete variable domain is DSGVTQTPKHLITATGQRVTLRCSPRSGDLSVYWYQQSLDQGLQFLIQYYNGEERAKGNILERFSAQQFPDLHSELNLSSLELGDSALYFCASSALQGRSTDTQYFGPGTRLTVL.

CDR3 sequence reads: CASSSTGTGGGYTF. CDR3 DNA: TGTGCCAGCAGCTCGACCGGGACAGGGGGTGGCTACACCTTC. J is TRBJ1-2 and V is TRBV12-3 or TRBV12-4; 11 bases line up with TRBD1. The CDR3 is 14 amino acids. With 6 bases clipped from V and 7 bases from J, the junction kept 7 bases outside the gene matches.

This chain connects TRBV27 to TRBJ2-7, with TRBD2 matching 14 bases. V was clipped by 0 bases and J by 3 bases; unmatched bases: 1. The CDR3 consists of 16 residues. The germline V gene encodes CDR1 MNHEY and CDR2 SMNVEV (reference sequence). The DNA of the CDR3 is TGTGCCAGCAGTTTATCAGGGACTAGCGGGAGCTACGAGCAGTACTTC. It specifies CASSLSGTSGSYEQYF.

This clonotype occurred a few times. V usage is TRBV4-1 and J usage is TRBJ2-3; D is ambiguous. Per the germline V gene, CDR1 is MGHRA and CDR2 is YSYEKL. V was pared by 1 base and J by 6 bases, with 8 bases between. This CDR3 spans 13 amino acids. The CDR3: CASSQGRSDTQYF. As DNA, the CDR3 is TGCGCCAGCAGCCAAGGGCGATCGGATACGCAGTATTTT.

In this sample, this clonotype turned up a few times. The chain links TRBV6-2 or TRBV6-3 to TRBJ2-3; 10 bases line up with TRBD2. The CDR3 has 15 amino acids. The V and J ends lost 6 bases and 6 bases, in that order; junction bases with no gene match: 9. Germline CDR1 MNHEY, CDR2 SVGEGT. CDR3 DNA: TGTGCCAGCAGCCAACTCAAGACTAGCGGGGATACGCAGTATTTT. It yields the protein CASSQLKTSGDTQYF.

This chain connects TRBV12-3 or TRBV12-4 to TRBJ2-3; 15 positions match TRBD2. V gave up 4 bases and J gave up 2 bases; unmatched junction bases: 13. This CDR3 is built from 20 residues. CDR3: CASSSRTSGRAFFYTDTQYF. CDR3 in DNA: TGTGCCAGCAGTTCCCGGACTAGCGGGAGGGCCTTTTTTTACACAGATACGCAGTATTTT.

This clonotype has a handful of counts. This chain joins TRBV4-2 and TRBJ2-2; D gene ambiguous. Germline CDR1 is LGHNA and CDR2 is YNFKEQ. There are 14 residues in the CDR3. Trimming left V 0 bases short and J 2 bases short, with 4 bases between. CDR3 DNA: TGTGCCAGCAGCCAAGAACGAAACACCGGGGAGCTGTTTTTT. Protein: CASSQERNTGELFF.

This clonotype was observed once. The J gene is TRBJ2-7, the V gene TRBV7-2; D remains ambiguous. Germline loops: CDR1 SGHTA, CDR2 FQGNSA. Trimming pared 5 bases from V and 7 bases from J, leaving 18 bases between. This CDR3 is 14 amino acids long. DNA for the CDR3: TGTGCCAGCAGCCCGCACTGGGTCCCCTGGGAGCAGTACTTC. Protein sequence: CASSPHWVPWEQYF.

This sequence joins TRBV29-1 and TRBJ2-7, with D perhaps matching TRBD1 (6 bases). Germline V CDR1 and CDR2: SQVTM, ANQGSEA. V was trimmed by 6 bases and J by 0 bases, leaving 15 bases between them. This CDR3 comprises 14 residues. CDR3 loop: CSVPGDRFSYEQYF. The CDR3 DNA is TGCAGCGTCCCCGGCGACAGGTTCTCCTACGAGCAGTACTTC.

This clonotype was counted a few times. The rearrangement joins TRBV9 to TRBJ2-2; TRBD2 matches at 14 bases. The length of the CDR3 is 19 residues. Germline trimming cut 4 bases from V and 1 base from J; bases unmatched to any gene: 9. CDR1 SGDLS and CDR2 YYNGEE come from the germline V gene. This chain's CDR3 is CASSPRGLAGVMNTGELFF. The DNA of the CDR3 is TGTGCCAGCAGCCCCCGGGGACTAGCGGGGGTCATGAACACCGGGGAGCTGTTTTTT.

The V gene is TRBV9, the J gene TRBJ2-7; 9 bases align to TRBD1. V lost 0 bases, J lost 4 bases, and 8 bases stayed unmatched. This CDR3 has 16 residues. Per germline, CDR1 SGDLS and CDR2 YYNGEE. CDR3 loop: CASSVADRGEYYEQYF. The CDR3 DNA sequence: TGTGCCAGCAGCGTAGCCGACAGGGGGGAATATTACGAGCAGTACTTC.

The V and J genes are TRBV11-2 and TRBJ2-5, with D perhaps TRBD1 (5 bases). Germline V lookup: CDR1 SGHAT, CDR2 FQNNGV. CDR3 length: 14 residues. The V end was cut by 5 bases, the J end by 4 bases, with 14 bases between. Here the CDR3 DNA reads TGTGCCAGCAGCGCCCCAGGGTTCGGAGAGACCCAGTACTTC. It translates to CASSAPGFGETQYF.

This clonotype was detected many times. This chain uses TRBV5-1 with TRBJ2-7; TRBD2 matches at 8 bases. The CDR3 has 12 amino acids. Germline V lookup: CDR1 SGHRS, CDR2 YFSETQ. Trimming at V came to 4 bases and at J to 5 bases, leaving 2 bases not matched to a gene. CDR3 loop: CASSLTSDEQYF. CDR3 DNA: TGCGCCAGCAGCCTGACTAGCGACGAGCAGTACTTC. Drawing the rest from reference TRBV5-1 and TRBJ2-7, the complete variable domain is KAGVTQTPRYLIKTRGQQVTLSCSPISGHRSVSWYQQTPGQGLQFLFEYFSETQRNKGNFPGRFSGRQFSNSRSEMNVSTLELGDSALYLCASSLTSDEQYFGPGTRLTVT.

The chain has TRBV4-3 and TRBJ1-4, with no clear D. Germline V gives CDR1 LGHNA, CDR2 YSLEER. CDR3 size: 18 residues. Trimming stripped 0 bases from V and 3 bases from J, with 17 bases between. This chain's CDR3 is CASSQDPRGSLANEKLFF. CDR3 nucleotides: TGCGCCAGCAGCCAAGATCCGCGTGGGAGCCTTGCTAATGAAAAACTGTTTTTT.

CDR3 loop: CASSSGSSGASDTQYF. The DNA for the CDR3 is TGTGCCAGCAGCTCGGGTTCTAGCGGCGCCTCAGATACGCAGTATTTT. The genes are TRBV7-2 and TRBJ2-3, with TRBD2 identical over 7 bases. V dropped 4 bases and J dropped 4; count of bases not matched to a gene: 11. Germline CDR1 SGHTA, CDR2 FQGNSA. There are 16 residues in the CDR3. The full variable domain, in which reference TRBV7-2 and TRBJ2-3 provide the parts outside the CDR3, is GAGVSQSPSNKVTEKGKDVELRCDPISGHTALYWYRQSLGQGLEFLIYFQGNSAPDKSGLPSDRFSAERTGGSVSTLTIQRTQQEDSAVYLCASSSGSSGASDTQYFGPGTRLTVL.

This clonotype appeared many times. The chain joins TRBV5-6 to TRBJ2-1, with a possible D match to TRBD2 (6 bases). CDR1 is SGHDT and CDR2 is YYEEEE in the germline V gene. The CDR3 is made up of 15 amino acids. The V end was cut by 3 bases, the J end by 14 bases, with 24 bases between. The CDR3 sequence: CASSSVGTEDRREFF. DNA for the CDR3: TGTGCCAGCAGCTCCGTTGGGACTGAAGATCGACGAGAGTTCTTC.

The chain carries TRBV5-5 and TRBJ1-1; maybe TRBD1 (5 bases). The V end lost 3 bases, the J end lost 6 bases, and 9 bases lay between the germline ends. This CDR3 is 12 amino acids long. In germline, CDR1 is SGHKS, CDR2 YYEKEE (reference sequence). This CDR3 reads CASSWRGSEAFF. DNA of the CDR3: TGTGCCAGCAGCTGGCGGGGGTCTGAAGCTTTCTTT.

This clonotype was seen a few times. This chain links TRBV27 with TRBJ1-6, with 7 positions matching TRBD1. This CDR3 contains 16 residues. CDR1 is MNHEY and CDR2 is SMNVEV in the germline V gene (reference sequence). Unmatched junction bases numbered 13, after V lost 7 bases and J lost 7 bases. The CDR3, as DNA: TGTGCCAGCAAGGGACAGCCTCACACCCTAAATTCACCCCTCCACTTT. Translating it yields CASKGQPHTLNSPLHF.

Only one count was recorded for this clonotype. The V call is TRBV3-1, the J call TRBJ2-5, with 7 positions matching TRBD2. V lost 6 bases to trimming and J lost 3 bases; unmatched junction nucleotides: 4. The CDR3 loop spans 13 amino acids. The V gene's germline CDR1 is LGHDT and CDR2 YNNKEL (reference sequence). This CDR3 is CASRSLAEETQYF. The CDR3 coding sequence is TGTGCCAGCAGAAGTCTAGCGGAAGAGACCCAGTACTTC.

V gene TRBV20-1 combines with J gene TRBJ2-7; D perhaps matches TRBD1 (5 bases). CDR3 length: 13 residues. Germline V gives CDR1 DFQATT, CDR2 SNEGSKA (reference sequence). V was trimmed by 6 bases and J by 8 bases, leaving 20 bases between them. DNA of the CDR3: TGCAGTGCCCCCCCCCAGGGTAGTTTTAAGCAGTACTTC. Protein product: CSAPPQGSFKQYF.

This clonotype has just a few counts. The chain employs TRBV20-1 and TRBJ2-2; D possibly corresponds to TRBD2 (6 bases). V shed 6 bases and J shed 6 bases, with 17 bases lying between them. This CDR3 is 14 amino acids long. Germline values: CDR1 DFQATT, CDR2 SNEGSKA (reference sequence). The CDR3 sequence: CSAPSPGVSGELFF. The CDR3 region has the DNA TGCAGTGCCCCTTCGCCGGGAGTTTCCGGGGAGCTGTTTTTT.

This clonotype has only a few counts. This chain joins TRBV2 and TRBJ2-1; unclear D gene. Deletions cut 10 bases from V and 4 bases from J, with 8 bases between. Germline CDR1 SNHLY, CDR2 FYNNEI. The CDR3 runs 11 residues. The CDR3 nucleotides read TGTGCCATCCGAACTTACAATGAGCAGTTCTTC. Translated, it gives CAIRTYNEQFF.